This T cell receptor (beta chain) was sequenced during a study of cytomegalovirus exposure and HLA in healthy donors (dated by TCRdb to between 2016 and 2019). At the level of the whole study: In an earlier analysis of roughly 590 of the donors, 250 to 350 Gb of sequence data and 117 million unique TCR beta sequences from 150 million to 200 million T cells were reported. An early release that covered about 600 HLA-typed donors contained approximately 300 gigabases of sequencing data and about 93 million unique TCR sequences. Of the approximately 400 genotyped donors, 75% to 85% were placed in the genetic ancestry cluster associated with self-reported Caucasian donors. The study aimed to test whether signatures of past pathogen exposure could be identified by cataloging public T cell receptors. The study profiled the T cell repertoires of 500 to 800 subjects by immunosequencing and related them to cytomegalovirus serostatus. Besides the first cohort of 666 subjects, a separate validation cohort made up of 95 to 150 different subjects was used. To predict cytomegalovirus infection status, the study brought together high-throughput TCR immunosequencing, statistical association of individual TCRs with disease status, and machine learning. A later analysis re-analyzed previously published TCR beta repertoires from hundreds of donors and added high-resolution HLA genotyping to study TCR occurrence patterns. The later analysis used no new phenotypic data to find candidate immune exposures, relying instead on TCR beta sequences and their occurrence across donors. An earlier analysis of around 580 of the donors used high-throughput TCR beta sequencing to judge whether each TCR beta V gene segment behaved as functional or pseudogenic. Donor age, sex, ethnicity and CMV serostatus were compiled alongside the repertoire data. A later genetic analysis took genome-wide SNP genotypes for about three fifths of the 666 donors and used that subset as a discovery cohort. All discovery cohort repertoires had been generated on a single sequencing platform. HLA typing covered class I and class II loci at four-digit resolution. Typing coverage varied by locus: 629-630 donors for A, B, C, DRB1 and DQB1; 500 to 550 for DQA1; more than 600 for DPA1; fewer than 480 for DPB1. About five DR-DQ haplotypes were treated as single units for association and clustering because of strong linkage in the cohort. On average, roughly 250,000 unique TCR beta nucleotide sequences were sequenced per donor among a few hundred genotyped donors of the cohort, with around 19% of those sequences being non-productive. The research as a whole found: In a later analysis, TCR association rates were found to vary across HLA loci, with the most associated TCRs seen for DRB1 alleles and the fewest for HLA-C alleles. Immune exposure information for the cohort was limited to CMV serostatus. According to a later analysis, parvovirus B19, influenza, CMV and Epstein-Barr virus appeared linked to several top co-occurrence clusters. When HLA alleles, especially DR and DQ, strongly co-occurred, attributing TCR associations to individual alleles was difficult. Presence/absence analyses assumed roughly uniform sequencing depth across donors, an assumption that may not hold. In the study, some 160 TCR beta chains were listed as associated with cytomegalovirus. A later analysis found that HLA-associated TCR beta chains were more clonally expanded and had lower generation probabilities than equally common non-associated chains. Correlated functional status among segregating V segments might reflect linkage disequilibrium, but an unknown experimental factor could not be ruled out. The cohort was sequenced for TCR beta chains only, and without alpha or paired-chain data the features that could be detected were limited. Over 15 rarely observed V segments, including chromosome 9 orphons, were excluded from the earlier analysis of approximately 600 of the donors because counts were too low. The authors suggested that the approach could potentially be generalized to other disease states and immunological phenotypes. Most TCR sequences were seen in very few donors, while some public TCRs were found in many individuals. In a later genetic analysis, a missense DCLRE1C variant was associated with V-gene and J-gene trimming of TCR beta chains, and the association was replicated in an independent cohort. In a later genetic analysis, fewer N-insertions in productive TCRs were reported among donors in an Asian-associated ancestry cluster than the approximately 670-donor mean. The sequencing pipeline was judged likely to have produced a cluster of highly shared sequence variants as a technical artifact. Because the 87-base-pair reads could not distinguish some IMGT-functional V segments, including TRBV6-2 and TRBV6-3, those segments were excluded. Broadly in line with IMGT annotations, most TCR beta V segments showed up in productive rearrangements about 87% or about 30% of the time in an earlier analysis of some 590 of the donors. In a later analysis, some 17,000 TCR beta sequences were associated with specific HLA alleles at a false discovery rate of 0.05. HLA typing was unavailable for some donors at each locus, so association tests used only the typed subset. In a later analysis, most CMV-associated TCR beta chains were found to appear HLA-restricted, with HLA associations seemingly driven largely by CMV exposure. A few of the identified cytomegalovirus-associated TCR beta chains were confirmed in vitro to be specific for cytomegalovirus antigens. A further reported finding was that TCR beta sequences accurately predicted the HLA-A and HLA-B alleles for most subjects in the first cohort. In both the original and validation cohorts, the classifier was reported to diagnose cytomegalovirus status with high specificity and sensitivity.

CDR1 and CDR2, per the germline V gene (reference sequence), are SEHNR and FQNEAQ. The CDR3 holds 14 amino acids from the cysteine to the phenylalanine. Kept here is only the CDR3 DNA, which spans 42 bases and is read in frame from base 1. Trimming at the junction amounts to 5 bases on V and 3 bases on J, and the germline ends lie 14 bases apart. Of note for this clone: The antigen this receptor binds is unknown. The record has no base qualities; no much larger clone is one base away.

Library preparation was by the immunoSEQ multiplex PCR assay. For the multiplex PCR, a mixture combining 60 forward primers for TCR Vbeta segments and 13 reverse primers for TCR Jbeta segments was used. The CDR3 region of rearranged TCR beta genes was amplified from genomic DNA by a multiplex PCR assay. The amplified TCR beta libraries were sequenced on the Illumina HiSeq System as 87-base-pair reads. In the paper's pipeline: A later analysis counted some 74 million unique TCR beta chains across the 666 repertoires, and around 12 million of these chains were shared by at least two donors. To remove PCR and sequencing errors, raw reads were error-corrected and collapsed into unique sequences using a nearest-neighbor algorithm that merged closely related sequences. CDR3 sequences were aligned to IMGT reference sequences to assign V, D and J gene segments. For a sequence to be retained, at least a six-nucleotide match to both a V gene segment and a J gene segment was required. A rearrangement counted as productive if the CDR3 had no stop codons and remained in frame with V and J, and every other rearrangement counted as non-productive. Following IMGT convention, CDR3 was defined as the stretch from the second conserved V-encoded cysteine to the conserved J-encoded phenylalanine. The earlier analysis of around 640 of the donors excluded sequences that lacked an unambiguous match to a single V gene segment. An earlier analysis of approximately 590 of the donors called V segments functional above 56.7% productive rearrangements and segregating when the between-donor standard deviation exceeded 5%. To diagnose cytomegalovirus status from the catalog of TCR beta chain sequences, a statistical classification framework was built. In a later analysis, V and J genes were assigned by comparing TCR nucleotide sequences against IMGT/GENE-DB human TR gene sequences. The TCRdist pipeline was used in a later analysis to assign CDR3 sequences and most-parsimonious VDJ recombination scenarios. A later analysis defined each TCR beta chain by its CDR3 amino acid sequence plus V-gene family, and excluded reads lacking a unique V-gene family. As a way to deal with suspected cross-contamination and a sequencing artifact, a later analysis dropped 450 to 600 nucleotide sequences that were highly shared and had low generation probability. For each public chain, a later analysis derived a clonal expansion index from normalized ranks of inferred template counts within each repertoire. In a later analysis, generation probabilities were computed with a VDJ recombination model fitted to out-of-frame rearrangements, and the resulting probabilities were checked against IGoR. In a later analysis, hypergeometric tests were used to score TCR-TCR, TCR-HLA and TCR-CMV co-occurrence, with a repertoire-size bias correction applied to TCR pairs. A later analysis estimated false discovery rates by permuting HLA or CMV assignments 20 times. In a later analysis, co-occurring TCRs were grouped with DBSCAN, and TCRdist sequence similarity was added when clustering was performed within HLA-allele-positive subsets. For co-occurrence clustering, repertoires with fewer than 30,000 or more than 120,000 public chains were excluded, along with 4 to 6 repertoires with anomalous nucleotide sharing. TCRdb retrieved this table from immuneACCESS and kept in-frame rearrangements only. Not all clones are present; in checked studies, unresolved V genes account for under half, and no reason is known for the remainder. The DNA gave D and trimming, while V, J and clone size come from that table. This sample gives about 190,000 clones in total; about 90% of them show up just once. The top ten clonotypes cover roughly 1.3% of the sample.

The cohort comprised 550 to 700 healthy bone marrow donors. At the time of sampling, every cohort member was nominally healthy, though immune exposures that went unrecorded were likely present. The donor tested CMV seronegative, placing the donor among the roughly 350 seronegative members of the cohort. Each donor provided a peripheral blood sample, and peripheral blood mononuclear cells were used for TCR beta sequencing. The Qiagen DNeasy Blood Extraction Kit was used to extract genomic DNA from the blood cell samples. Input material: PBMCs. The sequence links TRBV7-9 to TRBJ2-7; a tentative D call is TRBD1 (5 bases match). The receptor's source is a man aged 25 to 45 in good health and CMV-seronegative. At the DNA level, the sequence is TGTGCCAGCAGCCCTTTAGACAGATACTACGAGCAGTACTTC. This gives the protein CASSPLDRYYEQYF.